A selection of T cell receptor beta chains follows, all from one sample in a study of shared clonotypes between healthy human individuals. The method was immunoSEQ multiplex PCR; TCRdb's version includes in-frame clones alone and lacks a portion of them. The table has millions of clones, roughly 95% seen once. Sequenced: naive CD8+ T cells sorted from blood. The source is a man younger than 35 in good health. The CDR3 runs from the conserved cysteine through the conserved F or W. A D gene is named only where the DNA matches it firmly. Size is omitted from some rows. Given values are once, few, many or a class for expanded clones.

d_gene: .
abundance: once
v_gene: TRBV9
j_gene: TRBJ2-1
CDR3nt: TGTGCCAGCAGCGTAGGTTCAGGGGCTTCCTACAATGAGCAGTTCTTC
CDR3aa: CASSVGSGASYNEQFF

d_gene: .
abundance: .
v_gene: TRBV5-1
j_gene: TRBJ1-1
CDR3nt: TGCGCCAGCAGCGCGAGAGGGGGGGCGAACACTGAAGCTTTCTTT
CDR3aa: CASSARGGANTEAFF

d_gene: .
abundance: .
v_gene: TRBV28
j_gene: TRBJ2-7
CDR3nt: TGTGCCAGCAGTCTAGGGACCGCCACCTACGAGCAGTACTTC
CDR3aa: CASSLGTATYEQYF

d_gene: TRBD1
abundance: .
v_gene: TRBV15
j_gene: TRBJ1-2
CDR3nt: TGTGCCACCAGCACGAGACAGGGTAGCGTGGAGGGCTACACCTTC
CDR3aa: CATSTRQGSVEGYTF

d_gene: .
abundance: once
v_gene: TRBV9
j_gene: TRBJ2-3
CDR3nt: TGTGCCAGCAGCGTGGGGGATACGCAGTATTTT
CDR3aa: CASSVGDTQYF

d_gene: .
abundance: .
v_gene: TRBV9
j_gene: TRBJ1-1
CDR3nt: TGTGCCAGCAGCGCGATACGGGGTGGGACTGAAGCTTTCTTT
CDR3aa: CASSAIRGGTEAFF

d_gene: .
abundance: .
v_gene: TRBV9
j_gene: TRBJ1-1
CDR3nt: TGTGCCAGCAGCGCGAGAGGGGGTGAGAACACTGAAGCTTTCTTT
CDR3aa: CASSARGGENTEAFF

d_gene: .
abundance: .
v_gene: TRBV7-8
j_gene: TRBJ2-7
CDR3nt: TGTGCCAGCAGCTTGGAACGGGATATGTACGAGCAGTACTTC
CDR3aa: CASSLERDMYEQYF

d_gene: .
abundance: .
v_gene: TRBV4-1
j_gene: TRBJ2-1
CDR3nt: TGCGCCAGCAGCCCCCTCGGGGGCGATGAGCAGTTCTTC
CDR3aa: CASSPLGGDEQFF

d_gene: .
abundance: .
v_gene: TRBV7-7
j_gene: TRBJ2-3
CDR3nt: TGTGCTAGCAGCTTGGGGACTGTTAGCACAGATACGCAGTATTTT
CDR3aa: CASSLGTVSTDTQYF

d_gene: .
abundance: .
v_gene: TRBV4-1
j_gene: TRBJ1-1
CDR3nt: TGCGCCAGCAGCCCTTACTGGGCCCTGAACACTGAAGCTTTCTTT
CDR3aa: CASSPYWALNTEAFF

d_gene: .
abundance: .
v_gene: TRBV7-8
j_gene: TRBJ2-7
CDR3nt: TGTGCCAGCAGCTCAGCGTTTGGGAAGTCCTACGAGCAGTACTTC
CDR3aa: CASSSAFGKSYEQYF

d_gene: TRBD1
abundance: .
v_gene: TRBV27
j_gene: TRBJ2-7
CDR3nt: TGTGCCAGCAGGGTGACAGGGGGATCCTACGAGCAGTACTTC
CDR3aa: CASRVTGGSYEQYF

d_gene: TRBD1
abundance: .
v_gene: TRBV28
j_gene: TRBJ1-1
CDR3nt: TGTGCCAGCAGCGTAGACAGGGGGGTGAACACTGAAGCTTTCTTT
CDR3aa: CASSVDRGVNTEAFF

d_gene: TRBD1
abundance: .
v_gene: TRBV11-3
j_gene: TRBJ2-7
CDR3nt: TGTGCCAGCAGCTTTGGGGACAGTGACTACGAGCAGTACTTC
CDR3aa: CASSFGDSDYEQYF

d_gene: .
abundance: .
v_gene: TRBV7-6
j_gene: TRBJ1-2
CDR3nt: TGTGCCAGCAGCCCCCAGACAGACTATGGCTACACCTTC
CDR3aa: CASSPQTDYGYTF

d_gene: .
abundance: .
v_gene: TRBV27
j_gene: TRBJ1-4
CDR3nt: TGTGCCAGCAGTGCCTCGGGATCCCCGGGTGAAAAACTGTTTTTT
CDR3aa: CASSASGSPGEKLFF

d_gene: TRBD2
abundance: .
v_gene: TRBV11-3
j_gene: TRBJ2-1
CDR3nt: TGTGCCAGCAGCCCCGCTAGCGGGGCCTACAATGAGCAGTTCTTC
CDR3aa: CASSPASGAYNEQFF

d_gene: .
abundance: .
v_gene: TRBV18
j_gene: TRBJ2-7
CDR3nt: TGTGCCAGCTCACCACCAGGGAACGAGCAGTACTTC
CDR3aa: CASSPPGNEQYF

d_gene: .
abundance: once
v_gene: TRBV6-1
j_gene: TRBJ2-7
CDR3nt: TGTGCCAGCAGTGAATCGGGGGAGCATTACGAGCAGTACTTC
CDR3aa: CASSESGEHYEQYF

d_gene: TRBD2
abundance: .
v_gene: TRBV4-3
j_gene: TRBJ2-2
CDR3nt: TGCGCCAGCAGCCAAGAAGCGGGAGCGCCCGGGGAGCTGTTTTTT
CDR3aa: CASSQEAGAPGELFF

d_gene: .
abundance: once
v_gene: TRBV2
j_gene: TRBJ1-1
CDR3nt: TGTGCCAGCAGTACCCTGGAACCGGAGACTGAAGCTTTCTTT
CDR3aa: CASSTLEPETEAFF

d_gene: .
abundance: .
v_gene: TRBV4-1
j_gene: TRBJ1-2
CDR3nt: TGCGCCAGCAGCCAAGATCTGGGGGAAATGGGCTATGGCTACACCTTC
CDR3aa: CASSQDLGEMGYGYTF

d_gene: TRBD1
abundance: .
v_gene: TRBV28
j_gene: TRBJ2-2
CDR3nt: TGTGCCAGCAGTCCTACAGGGGGCGATACCGGGGAGCTGTTTTTT
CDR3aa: CASSPTGGDTGELFF

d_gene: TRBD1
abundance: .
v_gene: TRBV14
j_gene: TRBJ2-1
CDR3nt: TGTGCCAGCAGCCAGGACAGGGTCGGGGACAATGAGCAGTTCTTC
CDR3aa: CASSQDRVGDNEQFF

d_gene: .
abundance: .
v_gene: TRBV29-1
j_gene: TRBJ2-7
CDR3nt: TGCAGCGTTGAGGGCAGTTTCTACGAGCAGTACTTC
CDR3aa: CSVEGSFYEQYF

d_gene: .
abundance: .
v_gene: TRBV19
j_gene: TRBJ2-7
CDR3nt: TGTGCCAGTAGTACCACAGGGTCCCCTGGTTACGAGCAGTACTTC
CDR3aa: CASSTTGSPGYEQYF

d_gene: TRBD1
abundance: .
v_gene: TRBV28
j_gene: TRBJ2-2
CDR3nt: TGTGCCAGTGGAATTGAGGGGGCTCCGAACACCGGGGAGCTGTTTTTT
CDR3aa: CASGIEGAPNTGELFF

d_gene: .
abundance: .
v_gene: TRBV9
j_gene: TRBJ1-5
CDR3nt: TGTGCCAGCAGCGTTAAGTGGGTTGGCAATCAGCCCCAGCATTTT
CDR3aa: CASSVKWVGNQPQHF

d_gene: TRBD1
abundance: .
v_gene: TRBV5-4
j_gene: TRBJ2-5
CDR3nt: TGTGCCAGCAGTTACCGGGACAGGGATGCGGAGACCCAGTACTTC
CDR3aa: CASSYRDRDAETQYF

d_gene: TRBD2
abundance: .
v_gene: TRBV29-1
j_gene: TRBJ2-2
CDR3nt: TGCAGCGTTTATTGGGCTAGCGGGACGAACACCGGGGAGCTGTTTTTT
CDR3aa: CSVYWASGTNTGELFF

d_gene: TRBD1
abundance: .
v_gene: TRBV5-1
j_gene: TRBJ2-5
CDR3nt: TGCGCCAGCAGCCTTGGACAGGTCCGCCAAGAGACCCAGTACTTC
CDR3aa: CASSLGQVRQETQYF

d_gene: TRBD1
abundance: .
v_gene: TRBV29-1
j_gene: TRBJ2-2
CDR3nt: TGCAGCGCCCGGACAGGGGGGACCGGGGAGCTGTTTTTT
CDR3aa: CSARTGGTGELFF

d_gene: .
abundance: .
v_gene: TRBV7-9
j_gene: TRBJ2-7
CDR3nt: TGTGCCAGCAGCTTAGGGTTTTCCTACGAGCAGTACTTC
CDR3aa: CASSLGFSYEQYF

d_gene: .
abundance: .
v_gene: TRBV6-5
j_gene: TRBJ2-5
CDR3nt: TGTGCCAGCAGTTACGGGTCTCCAGCGGAGACCCAGTACTTC
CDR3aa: CASSYGSPAETQYF

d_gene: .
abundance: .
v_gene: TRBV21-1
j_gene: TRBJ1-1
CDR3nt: TGTGCCAGCAGCAAAAATCTCACGGTTATTTCTGAAGCTTTCTTT
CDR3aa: CASSKNLTVISEAFF

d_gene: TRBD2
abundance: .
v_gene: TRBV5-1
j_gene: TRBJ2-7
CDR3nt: TGCGCCAGCAGCTTGGACCTAGCGGGGAGCTCCTACGAGCAGTACTTC
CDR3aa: CASSLDLAGSSYEQYF

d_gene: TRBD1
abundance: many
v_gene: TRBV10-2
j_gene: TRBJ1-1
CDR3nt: TGCGCCAGCAGTACAGGGGAGGACACTGAAGCTTTCTTT
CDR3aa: CASSTGEDTEAFF

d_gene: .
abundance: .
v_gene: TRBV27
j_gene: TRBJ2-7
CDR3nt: TGTGCCAGCGGGTACCGCTACGAGCAGTACTTC
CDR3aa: CASGYRYEQYF

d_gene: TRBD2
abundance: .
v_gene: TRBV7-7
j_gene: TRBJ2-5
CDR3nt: TGTGCTAGCAGCTTAGGCGGGGGGACGGAGACCCAGTACTTC
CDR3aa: CASSLGGGTETQYF

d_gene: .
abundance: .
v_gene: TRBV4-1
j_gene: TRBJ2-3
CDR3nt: TGCGCCAGCAGCCAGCTTGCAACAGATACGCAGTATTTT
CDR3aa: CASSQLATDTQYF

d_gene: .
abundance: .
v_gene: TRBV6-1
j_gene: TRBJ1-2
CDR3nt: TGTGCCAGCAATCTTAATAACTATGGCTACACCTTC
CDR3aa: CASNLNNYGYTF

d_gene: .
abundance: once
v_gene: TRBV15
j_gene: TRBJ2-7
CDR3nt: TGTGCCACCAGGGGACCAGCCTCCTACGAGCAGTACTTC
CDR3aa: CATRGPASYEQYF

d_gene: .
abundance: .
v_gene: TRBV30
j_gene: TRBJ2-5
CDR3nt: TGTGCCTGGAGTGTAGCCCCTGGGACCCAGTACTTC
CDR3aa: CAWSVAPGTQYF

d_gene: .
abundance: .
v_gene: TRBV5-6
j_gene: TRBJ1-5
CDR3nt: TGTGCCAGCAGCCCAGACGGCGGGGCTGGCAATCAGCCCCAGCATTTT
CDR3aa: CASSPDGGAGNQPQHF

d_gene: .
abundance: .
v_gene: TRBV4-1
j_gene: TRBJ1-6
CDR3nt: TGCGCCAGCAGCCAAGAGACCCTATCTCACGACCGTTCACCCCTCCACTTT
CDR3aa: CASSQETLSHDRSPLHF

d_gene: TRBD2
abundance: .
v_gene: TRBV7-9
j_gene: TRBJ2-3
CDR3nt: TGTGCCAGCAGCCCCGTTCGGGGGGAGGGAGATACGCAGTATTTT
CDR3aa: CASSPVRGEGDTQYF